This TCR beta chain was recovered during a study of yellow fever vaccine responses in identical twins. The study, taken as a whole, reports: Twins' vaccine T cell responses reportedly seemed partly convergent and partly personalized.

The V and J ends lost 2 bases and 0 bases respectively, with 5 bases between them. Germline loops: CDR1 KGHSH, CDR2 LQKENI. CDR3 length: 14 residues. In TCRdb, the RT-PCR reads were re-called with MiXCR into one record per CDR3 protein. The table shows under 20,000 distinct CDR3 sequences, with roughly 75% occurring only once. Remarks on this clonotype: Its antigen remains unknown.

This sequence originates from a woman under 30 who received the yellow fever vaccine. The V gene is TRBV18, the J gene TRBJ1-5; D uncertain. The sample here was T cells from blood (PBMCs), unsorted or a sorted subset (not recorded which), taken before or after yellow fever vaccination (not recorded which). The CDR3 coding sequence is TGTGCCAGCTCACCAGGGATTAGCAATCAGCCCCAGCATTTT. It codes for CASSPGISNQPQHF. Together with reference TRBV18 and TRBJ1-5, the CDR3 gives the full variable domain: NAGVMQNPRHLVRRRGQEARLRCSPMKGHSHVYWYRQLPEEGLKFMVYLQKENIIDESGMPKERFSAEFPKEGPSILRIQQVVRGDSAAYFCASSPGISNQPQHFGDGTRLSIL.